This entry features one T cell receptor (beta chain) sequence. This CDR3 has 15 amino acids. Trimming removed 0 bases at V and 1 base at J, with 7 bases between. Germline CDR1 SGDLS, CDR2 YYNGEE. These data belong to a study of OX40 agonist ivuxolimab in advanced cancers. Assay: immunoSEQ multiplex PCR; the TCRdb copy retains only in-frame clones and omits some. The table shows about 60,000 clones, with roughly 86% occurring only once. The sequence was collected from an adult with an advanced solid tumor such as melanoma, head and neck, liver or kidney cancer. The genes are TRBV9 and TRBJ2-2, with D unclear. The sequencing used CD4+ or CD8+ T cells sorted from blood, collected in a trial of the OX40 agonist ivuxolimab. The CDR3 DNA follows: TGTGCCAGCAGCGTAGGGCAGCTGAACACCGGGGAGCTGTTTTTT. Protein sequence: CASSVGQLNTGELFF.